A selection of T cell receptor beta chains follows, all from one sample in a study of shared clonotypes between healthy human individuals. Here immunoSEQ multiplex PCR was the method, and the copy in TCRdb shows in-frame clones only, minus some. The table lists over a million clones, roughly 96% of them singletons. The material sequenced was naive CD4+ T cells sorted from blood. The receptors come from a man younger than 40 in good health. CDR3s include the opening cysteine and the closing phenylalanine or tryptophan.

CAGGTGGSNQPQHF	TRBV6-1	TRBJ1-5
CASSPPPPYNEQFF	TRBV5-4	TRBJ2-1
CASSYSGGGSTGELFF	TRBV6-6	TRBJ2-2
CASSASRGGVTEAFF	TRBV2	TRBJ1-1
CASSPGHQAFF	TRBV28	TRBJ1-1
CASSSGLHQIDTQYF	TRBV5-4	TRBJ2-3
CASHPTSGYEQYF	TRBV19	TRBJ2-7
CAISVSGFTQYF	TRBV10-3	TRBJ2-3
CASSLGGDRSFTGELFF	TRBV5-4	TRBJ2-2
CASSQTANTGELFF	TRBV4-1	TRBJ2-2
CASSWGLAGVRGYNEQFF	TRBV5-1	TRBJ2-1
CASPLGLTLNNEQFF	TRBV12-2	TRBJ2-1
CASSSRLAGGYNEQFF	TRBV7-3	TRBJ2-1
CASSLAGDPRTQYF	TRBV5-1	TRBJ2-5
CASSGRDSLSNEQFF	TRBV18	TRBJ2-1
CASSQVLGQGTYEQYF	TRBV5-6	TRBJ2-7
CASSVTDSGNTIYF	TRBV9	TRBJ1-3
CATSRGSGNTIYF	TRBV19	TRBJ1-3
CASSQGIRRGDEQYF	TRBV14	TRBJ2-7
CAISEWTSGGGRQYF	TRBV10-3	TRBJ2-7
CASSSRQPNYGYTF	TRBV28	TRBJ1-2
CAWDSPDRGQETQYF	TRBV30	TRBJ2-5
CASSYNREGTEAFF	TRBV6-5	TRBJ1-1
CASSQVSSRDTQYF	TRBV14	TRBJ2-3
CASSPGTHEQYF	TRBV5-6	TRBJ2-7
CASRRVNTGELFF	TRBV2	TRBJ2-2
CAWNKPGNTIYF	TRBV30	TRBJ1-3
CASSQMGRDRDSGGTQYF	TRBV4-3	TRBJ2-5
CASSLAGEGNQPQHF	TRBV7-9	TRBJ1-5
CASIFTSWDNEQFF	TRBV2	TRBJ2-1
CAWNIGLWETQYF	TRBV30	TRBJ2-5
CASSPQGKGRPQHF	TRBV19	TRBJ1-5
CASSLWVGGIYEQYF	TRBV5-5	TRBJ2-7
CASSRTGWETQYF	TRBV6-1	TRBJ2-5
CASQNPGPPNTEAFF	TRBV5-1	TRBJ1-1
CASSLGPAEGEQFF	TRBV11-3	TRBJ2-1
CASSQGTWDTEAFF	TRBV6-5	TRBJ1-1
CASSTNYGYTF	TRBV13	TRBJ1-2
CASSLTNFATSTDTQYF	TRBV7-9	TRBJ2-3
CASSRPEGLAMPGELFF	TRBV13	TRBJ2-2
CASSRDSNYGYTF	TRBV2	TRBJ1-2
CASSLMASRSTEAFF	TRBV27	TRBJ1-1
CAWSVLSEQYF	TRBV30	NA
CASTPSGISYEQYF	TRBV28	TRBJ2-7
CASSPDYGVYNEQFF	TRBV9	TRBJ2-1
CASSLLASGSGGEQFF	TRBV27	TRBJ2-1
CASSTGRSAEAFF	TRBV10-1	TRBJ1-1
CASSLKGLAGVEQYF	TRBV7-9	TRBJ2-7
CASSGSSSYEQYF	TRBV5-6	TRBJ2-7
CASSYSKQGTPYEQYF	TRBV6-5	TRBJ2-7
CASSGGLAGVSFYEQYF	TRBV2	TRBJ2-7